Below, 26 T cell receptor beta chains from the same sample are listed, as sequenced in a study of T cells in Graves' hyperthyroidism and ophthalmopathy. What was amplified from RNA transcripts were TCR beta CDR3 regions. When the TCR CDR3 underwent first-round RT-PCR, the HTBI primer set was used. TCRdb fed the multiplex PCR reads into MiXCR, producing one record per CDR3 protein. The sample records roughly 600,000 distinct CDR3 sequences, roughly 14% being singletons. The sequenced material came from blood. Receptors were obtained from a woman aged 45-59 years with Graves' ophthalmopathy.

CDR3 residues: CSVEGTSVFF. The CDR3 bases are TGCAGCGTTGAAGGGACTAGTGTGTTCTTC. V gene TRBV29-1 combines with J gene TRBJ2-1; 7 nucleotides agree with TRBD2. The trim removed 1 base at V and 15 bases at J, leaving 3 bases unmatched. Germline values: CDR1 SQVTM, CDR2 ANQGSEA. This CDR3 comprises 10 residues.

This clonotype was counted ten times or more. V gene TRBV7-2 combines with J gene TRBJ2-1, with no clear D. Germline assignment: CDR1 SGHTA and CDR2 FQGNSA. V dropped 5 bases and J dropped 4 bases, with 15 bases sitting between them. The CDR3 runs to 15 residues. This CDR3 is CASSRFKAEYNEQFF. CDR3 coding DNA: TGTGCCAGCAGCCGATTTAAGGCAGAATACAATGAGCAGTTCTTC.

The chain recombines TRBV7-8 with TRBJ1-5; a weak D match, TRBD1 (6 bases). CDR1 and CDR2 (germline): SGHVS, FQNEAQ. The CDR3 is 15 amino acids. V gave up 0 bases and J gave up 6 bases, with 12 bases separating them. Here the CDR3 DNA reads TGTGCCAGCAGCTTAGCTACGGGGGGCACTCAGCCCCAGCATTTT. Its protein product is CASSLATGGTQPQHF.

This clonotype was seen a handful of times. The chain carries TRBV18 and TRBJ1-4; 7 bases map to TRBD1. The length of the CDR3 is 15 residues. Germline V gene data show CDR1 as KGHSH and CDR2 as LQKENI. With 6 bases clipped from V and 5 bases from J, the junction kept 9 bases outside the gene matches. The CDR3 DNA follows: TGTGCCAGCTCTATCACGACAGGGACAAATGAAAAACTGTTTTTT. Translating gives CASSITTGTNEKLFF.

The chain joins TRBV7-9 to TRBJ1-2; no clear D. Looked up from germline, CDR1 is SEHNR and CDR2 is FQNEAQ (reference sequence). There are 10 residues in the CDR3. Deletions cut 2 bases from V and 8 bases from J, with 3 bases between. In nucleotides, the CDR3 is TGTGCCAGCAGCTTAAGAGGCTACACCTTC. Its protein is CASSLRGYTF.

This chain joins TRBV4-3 and TRBJ2-1; 13 bases align to TRBD2. V was pared by 0 bases and J by 8 bases, with 7 bases of the junction left unmatched. Germline V gives CDR1 LGHNA, CDR2 YSLEER. The CDR3 has 17 residues. CDR3 amino acids: CASSQDLGTSGNDEQFF. CDR3 in DNA: TGCGCCAGCAGCCAAGACCTAGGGACTAGCGGGAACGATGAGCAGTTCTTC.

This clonotype was counted ten times or more. The rearrangement links TRBV9 to TRBJ2-3; D is undetermined. With 1 base removed from V and 1 base from J, the gap between germline ends came to 7 bases. This CDR3 has 14 residues. CDR1 is SGDLS, CDR2 YYNGEE, per germline. CDR3 sequence: CASSVWLGTDTQYF. The CDR3 DNA sequence: TGTGCCAGCAGCGTATGGTTAGGCACAGATACGCAGTATTTT.

This chain links TRBV20-1 with TRBJ1-5, with D uncertain. V lost 3 bases to trimming and J lost 0 bases, with 9 bases between them. The CDR3 has 14 amino acids. Germline CDR1 DFQATT, CDR2 SNEGSKA (reference sequence). The CDR3 is CSASTGNSNQPQHF. The DNA for the CDR3 is TGCAGTGCTAGTACGGGAAATAGCAATCAGCCCCAGCATTTT.

A few counts support this clonotype. V gene TRBV28 combines with J gene TRBJ2-3; D possibly corresponds to TRBD1 (6 bases). The V gene lost 7 bases and the J gene lost 2 bases, with 10 bases spanning the gap. Germline V gives CDR1 MDHEN, CDR2 SYDVKM. This CDR3 has 13 residues. The CDR3 region is CASIPGDTDTQYF. The CDR3 bases are TGTGCCAGCATCCCAGGGGACACAGATACGCAGTATTTT.

This clonotype was found a few times. Being one base from a much bigger clone, this may be a read error. The CDR3 ends on some other residue instead of the conserved phenylalanine or tryptophan, so this is likely a read error. This chain uses TRBV6-1 with TRBJ1-1; no definite D call. Looked up from germline, CDR1 is MNHNS and CDR2 is SASEGT. The CDR3 length is 13 residues. V was clipped by 3 bases and J by 2 bases, with 7 bases between them. The CDR3 protein is CASSDGENTEAFL. DNA for the CDR3: TGTGCCAGCAGTGATGGGGAAAACACTGAAGCTTTCCTT.

In this sample, this clonotype turned up a few times. A much larger clone differs from this one at a single base, so this may be a read error. The J gene is TRBJ2-3, the V gene TRBV7-2; TRBD2 matches 15 bases. CDR1 SGHTA and CDR2 FQGNSA come from the germline V gene. V lost 3 bases, J lost 3 bases, and 13 bases stayed unmatched. The CDR3 is made up of 20 amino acids. In DNA, the CDR3 is TGTGCCAGCAGCTTCCGGACTAGCGGGAGGGCCAGAGGGCGGACAGATACGCAGTATTTT. Residues: CASSFRTSGRARGRTDTQYF.

This clonotype has a count of ten or more. The chain carries TRBV6-2 or TRBV6-3 and TRBJ2-7; D not certain. Trimming pared 0 bases from V and 5 bases from J, leaving 5 bases between. This CDR3 spans 12 amino acids. Germline V gives CDR1 MNHEY, CDR2 SVGEGT. For the CDR3, the DNA is TGTGCCAGCAGTTACTCACCCGACGAGCAGTACTTC. Amino acid sequence: CASSYSPDEQYF.

This clonotype was observed many times. This rearrangement joins TRBV7-3 to TRBJ1-1, with TRBD1 matching 7 bases. This CDR3 region has 18 residues. Germline values: CDR1 SGHTA, CDR2 FQGTGA. The V gene end was trimmed by 1 base and the J gene end by 1 base; junction bases not matched to a gene: 12. The CDR3 reads CASSLRSSTRGGNTEAFF. The CDR3 coding sequence is TGTGCCAGCAGCTTAAGATCGAGTACCAGGGGGGGGAACACTGAAGCTTTCTTT.

This clonotype was seen ten or more times. The V call is TRBV5-1, the J call TRBJ2-7, with 9 positions matching TRBD1. The germline V gene encodes CDR1 SGHRS and CDR2 YFSETQ. The ends lost 7 bases at V and 2 bases at J; junction bases unmatched: 13. The CDR3 has 16 amino acids. CDR3 nucleotide sequence: TGCGCCAGCCGAAACGGCGGGACAGGGCTCGCCTACGAGCAGTACTTC. Its translation is CASRNGGTGLAYEQYF.

There are many counts of this clonotype. The chain has TRBV7-2 and TRBJ2-2, with 11 bases fitting TRBD2. The CDR3 sequence is 16 residues long. V lost 3 bases and J lost 1; bases outside the gene matches: 1. CDR1 and CDR2 (germline): SGHTA, FQGNSA. Here the CDR3 DNA reads TGTGCCAGCAGCTTCGGGACTAGCGGGAACACCGGGGAGCTGTTTTTT. Translated, it gives CASSFGTSGNTGELFF.

The sample holds a few counts of this clonotype. The chain links TRBV11-2 to TRBJ2-7, with D possibly TRBD1 on 5 matching bases. This CDR3 spans 15 amino acids. Germline V gene data show CDR1 as SGHAT and CDR2 as FQNNGV. Between the trimmed V and J ends, which lost 5 bases and 3 bases, there was a span of 17 bases. In DNA form, the CDR3 reads TGTGCCAGCAGCCGAACAGGACCCTGGAACTACGAGCAGTACTTC. Its translation is CASSRTGPWNYEQYF.

This clonotype showed up just a few times. This chain connects TRBV10-3 to TRBJ2-1; D uncertain. This CDR3 has 13 residues. Germline V CDR1 and CDR2: ENHRY, SYGVKD. Trimming pared 2 bases from V and 3 bases from J, leaving 5 bases between. The CDR3 loop is CAISEHNYNEQFF. CDR3 sequence (DNA): TGTGCCATCAGTGAGCACAACTACAATGAGCAGTTCTTC.

This clonotype was seen ten or more times. The chain joins TRBV10-3 to TRBJ1-2; 10 nucleotides line up with TRBD1. Germline V gene data show CDR1 as ENHRY and CDR2 as SYGVKD. This CDR3 is 14 amino acids long. After removal of 2 bases from V and 4 bases from J, the junction contained 1 base not matched to a gene. This CDR3 reads CAISERTGGYGYTF. The DNA of the CDR3 is TGTGCCATCAGTGAGCGGACAGGGGGCTATGGCTACACCTTC.

This clonotype has at least ten counts. CDR3 sequence: CSARGGYTF. The CDR3 DNA is TGCAGTGCTAGGGGTGGCTACACCTTC. The chain is built from TRBV20-1 and TRBJ1-2, with unresolved D. Germline V gives CDR1 DFQATT, CDR2 SNEGSKA (reference sequence). This CDR3 is 9 amino acids long. The V and J ends lost 3 bases and 7 bases respectively, with 3 bases between them.

The CDR3 reads CSARIQAGAPHEQFF. The CDR3 DNA is TGCAGTGCTAGAATTCAGGCGGGAGCCCCCCATGAGCAGTTCTTC. The chain recombines TRBV20-1 with TRBJ2-1, with 7 bases matching TRBD2. The V gene end was trimmed by 2 bases and the J gene end by 8 bases; junction bases not matched to a gene: 12. CDR1 and CDR2 from the germline V gene are DFQATT and SNEGSKA (reference sequence). The CDR3 runs 15 residues.

As to this clonotype: Just one base apart from a much larger clone, this may be a read error. The chain combines TRBV6-5 with TRBJ2-2; weak D call: TRBD2 (5 bases). This CDR3 region has 16 residues. Germline V gene lookup returns CDR1 MNHEY and CDR2 SVGAGI. The CDR3 DNA reads as TGTGCCAGCAGTTACGGAAGTCTGGCGAACACCGGGGAGCCGTTTTTT. This codes for CASSYGSLANTGEPFF.

This clonotype has ten or more counts. The V call is TRBV6-2 or TRBV6-3, the J call TRBJ2-3; tentative D call: TRBD2 (5 bases). Trimming removed 5 bases at V and 0 bases at J, with 18 bases between. Germline V gives CDR1 MNHEY, CDR2 SVGEGT. This CDR3 has 17 amino acids. The CDR3 protein is CASSRPPGGPSTDTQYF. DNA for the CDR3: TGTGCCAGCAGTCGCCCGCCCGGCGGGCCGAGCACAGATACGCAGTATTTT.

The chain links TRBV9 to TRBJ2-5; 11 nucleotides match TRBD2. CDR1 SGDLS and CDR2 YYNGEE come from the germline V gene. This CDR3 contains 15 residues. Trimming at V came to 4 bases and at J to 3 bases, leaving 5 bases not matched to a gene. For the CDR3, the DNA is TGTGCCAGCAGCCCACTAGCGGGAGTAGAAGAGACCCAGTACTTC. It yields the protein CASSPLAGVEETQYF.

This clonotype was seen a handful of times. The CDR3 carries no conserved terminal phenylalanine or tryptophan, so it likely arises from a read error. The V and J genes are TRBV20-1 and TRBJ1-1; 8 bases map to TRBD1. This CDR3 is built from 14 residues. V lost 6 bases and J lost 2; bases outside the gene matches: 8. The germline V gene has CDR1 DFQATT and CDR2 SNEGSKA (reference sequence). The CDR3 sequence: CSAGDRGVNTEAFS. DNA of the CDR3: TGCAGTGCCGGCGACAGGGGAGTTAACACTGAAGCTTTCTCT.

The chain has TRBV6-2 or TRBV6-3 and TRBJ2-6; unclear D gene. Deletions cut 1 base from V and 0 bases from J, with 19 bases between. The CDR3 runs to 20 residues. Looked up from germline, CDR1 is MNHEY and CDR2 is SVGEGT. This CDR3 reads CASSYFGSRMIRSGANVLTF. The DNA for the CDR3 is TGTGCCAGCAGTTACTTCGGATCGAGGATGATCCGCTCTGGGGCCAACGTCCTGACTTTC.

This clonotype was recorded at least ten times. CDR3 loop: CASSFAGTGYTEAFF. CDR3 nucleotide sequence: TGTGCCAGCAGTTTCGCCGGGACAGGGTACACTGAAGCTTTCTTT. The V and J genes are TRBV12-3 or TRBV12-4 and TRBJ1-1; 9 nucleotides line up with TRBD1. V lost 3 bases to trimming and J lost 3 bases; unmatched junction nucleotides: 5. This CDR3 contains 15 residues.